A selection of T cell receptor beta chains follows, all from one sample in a study of CD8+CD57+ T cells in acquired aplastic anemia. TCRdb recomputed calls from the reads with MiXCR, one row per CDR3 protein. Of fewer than 250,000 distinct CDR3 sequences listed, about half are singletons. The sequenced sample was sorted CD4+, CD8+, or CD8+CD57+ T cells (not recorded which) from PBMCs. The origin of the receptors is a human donor with aplastic anemia. Both conserved end residues are part of each CDR3. A D gene is named only where the DNA matches it firmly. The size of a clone is reported for some rows only, either as once, few or many, or as a class for expanded clones.

j_gene	v_gene	d_gene	abundance	CDR3nt	CDR3aa
TRBJ2-3	TRBV6-1	TRBD1	many	TGTGCCAGCAGTCAGGACAGGGGAGGAGATACGCAGTATTTT	CASSQDRGGDTQYF
TRBJ2-7	TRBV20-1	NA	many	TGCAGTGCCCCCCGGGCGGGTGAAAACGAGCAGTACTTC	CSAPRAGENEQYF
TRBJ1-1	TRBV12-3/TRBV12-4	NA	NA	TGTGCCAGCAGTGTAAAAGGGGAAGCTTTCTTT	CASSVKGEAFF
TRBJ2-7	TRBV28	TRBD2	many	TGTGCCAGCAATACGGACGGGGGGATATACGAGCAGTACTTC	CASNTDGGIYEQYF
TRBJ1-4	TRBV7-2	TRBD1	NA	TGTGCCAGCAGCTTGACAGGGGGCGTTGAAAAACTGTTTTTT	CASSLTGGVEKLFF
TRBJ2-7	TRBV9	NA	few	TGTGCCAGCAACCGGAAGCGGCAGGAGGCAGGTGAGCAGTACTTC	CASNRKRQEAGEQYF
TRBJ2-1	TRBV5-1	TRBD2	few	TGCGCCGGCAGCCTCATGACTAGCGGGGGGTCACCTAAATACAATGAGCAGTTCTTC	CAGSLMTSGGSPKYNEQFF
TRBJ2-1	TRBV13	NA	NA	TGTGCCAGCAGCTTAACTAGAGGGGACTACAATGAGCAGTTCTTC	CASSLTRGDYNEQFF
TRBJ2-7	TRBV9	TRBD1	NA	TGTGCCAGCAGCCTGCCGGGTCCAGGGGGAAGAGGCGAGCAGTACTTC	CASSLPGPGGRGEQYF
TRBJ2-1	TRBV7-2	TRBD2	many	TGTGCCAGCAGCCTAGAAGGGACTAGCGGGAGCTACAATGAGCAGTTCTTC	CASSLEGTSGSYNEQFF
TRBJ2-2	TRBV12-3/TRBV12-4	NA	NA	TGTGCCAGCAGCCTGTGGACCAGGGAGCTGTTTTTT	CASSLWTRELFF
TRBJ2-5	TRBV7-3	TRBD1	NA	TGTGCCAGCAGCATCCGGGGACAGGGGCGAGGGGAGACCCAGTACTTC	CASSIRGQGRGETQYF
TRBJ2-7	TRBV20-1	NA	many	TGCAGTGCTAGGGACGACCGATCCTACGAGCAGTACTTC	CSARDDRSYEQYF
TRBJ1-1	TRBV3-1	NA	many	TGTGCCAGCAGCCAAGATTTGACGGCCATTGAAGCTTTCTTT	CASSQDLTAIEAFF
TRBJ1-4	TRBV15	NA	NA	TGTGCCACCAGCGGACTGGTTGAAAAACTGTTTTTT	CATSGLVEKLFF
TRBJ2-7	TRBV5-1	TRBD2	NA	TGCGCCAGCAGCTTGAGTCTAGCGGGAGGGGGATACAAGCAGTACTTC	CASSLSLAGGGYKQYF
TRBJ2-5	TRBV10-3	NA	NA	TGTGCCATCAGTGAAGGCAGGCAGACCCAGTACTTC	CAISEGRQTQYF
TRBJ1-6	TRBV9	TRBD1	many	TGTGCCAGCAGCGTCGGGACAGGGGAGAATTCACCCCTCCACTTT	CASSVGTGENSPLHF
TRBJ1-2	TRBV10-3	TRBD1	many	TGTGCCATCAGACCGAGGGACAGCCATGGCTACACCTTC	CAIRPRDSHGYTF
TRBJ1-2	TRBV5-1	NA	many	TGCGCCAGCACCTGGGAAGCCCCTTATGGCTACACCTTC	CASTWEAPYGYTF
TRBJ2-7	TRBV4-1	TRBD2	many	TGCGCCAGCAGCCCCGGGGGGGTCCCGTCCACCTACGAGCAGTACTTC	CASSPGGVPSTYEQYF
TRBJ1-1	TRBV2	TRBD1	NA	TGTGCCAGCAGTGAAGGTCAGGGGGATGGAGCTTTCTTT	CASSEGQGDGAFF